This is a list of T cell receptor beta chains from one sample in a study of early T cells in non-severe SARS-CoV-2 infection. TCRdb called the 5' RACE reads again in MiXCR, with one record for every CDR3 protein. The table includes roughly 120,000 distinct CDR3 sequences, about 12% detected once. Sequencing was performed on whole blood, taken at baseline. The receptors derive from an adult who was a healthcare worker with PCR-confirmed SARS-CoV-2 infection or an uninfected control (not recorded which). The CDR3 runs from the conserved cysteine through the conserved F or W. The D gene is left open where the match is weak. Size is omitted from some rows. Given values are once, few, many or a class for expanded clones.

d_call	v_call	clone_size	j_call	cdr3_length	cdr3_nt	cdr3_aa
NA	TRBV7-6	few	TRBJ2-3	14	TGTGCCAGCAGCTTAGGCCCGTACACAGATACGCAGTATTTT	CASSLGPYTDTQYF
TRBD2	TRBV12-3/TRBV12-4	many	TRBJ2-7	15	TGTGCCAGCAGTCGACTAGCGGGGGGGCGGTACGAGCAGTACTTC	CASSRLAGGRYEQYF
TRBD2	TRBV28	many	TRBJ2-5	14	TGTGCCAGCAGAACTCAGGGAGGGGCAGAGACCCAGTACTTC	CASRTQGGAETQYF
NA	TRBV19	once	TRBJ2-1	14	TGTGCCAGTCAAGGTCTCCGACAGTCCAATGAGCAGTTCTTC	CASQGLRQSNEQFF
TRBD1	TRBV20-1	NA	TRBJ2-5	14	TGCAGTACTTACCGGGACAGATTTCAAGAGACCCAGTACTTC	CSTYRDRFQETQYF
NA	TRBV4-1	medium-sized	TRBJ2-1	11	TGTGCCAGCAGCAATTACAATGAGCAGTTCTTC	CASSNYNEQFF
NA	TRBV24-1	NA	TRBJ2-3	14	TGTGCCACCAGTGATTTGGGACTCGGAGATACGCAGTATTTT	CATSDLGLGDTQYF
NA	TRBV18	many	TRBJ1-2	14	TGTGCCAGCTCACCGGATTGGACAGACTATGGCTACACCTTC	CASSPDWTDYGYTF
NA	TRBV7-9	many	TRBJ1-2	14	TGTGCCAGCATCGCGGACACCTCTCTTTATGGCTACACCTTC	CASIADTSLYGYTF
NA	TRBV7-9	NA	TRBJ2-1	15	TGTGCCAGCAGTAATAGGCCTTTAGGAGGGAATGAGCAGTTCTTC	CASSNRPLGGNEQFF
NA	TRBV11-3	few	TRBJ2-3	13	TGTGCCAGCAGCCAACCAGGACGGGATACGCAGTATTTT	CASSQPGRDTQYF
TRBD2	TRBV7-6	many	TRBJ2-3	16	TGTGCCAGCAGCTTAAGGGGCCTAGCGGGGACAGATACGCAGTATTTT	CASSLRGLAGTDTQYF
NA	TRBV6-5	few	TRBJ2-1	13	TGTGCCAGCCAAACCTCGGGTGAGGGTGAGCAGTTCTTC	CASQTSGEGEQFF
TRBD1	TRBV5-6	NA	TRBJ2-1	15	TGTGCCAGCAGCACTGACAGGGGGCCCAGGAATGAGCAGTTCTTC	CASSTDRGPRNEQFF
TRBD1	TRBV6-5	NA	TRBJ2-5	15	TGTGCCAGCAGTCGGACAGGGGGCCTTAGGGAGACCCAGTACTTC	CASSRTGGLRETQYF
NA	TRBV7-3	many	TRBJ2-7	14	TGTGCCAGCAGCTTAATGTCAGGATCCTACGAGCAGTACTTC	CASSLMSGSYEQYF
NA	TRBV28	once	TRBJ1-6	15	TGTGCCAGCAGTTTAGGGAGACGAAATAATTCACCCCTCCACTTT	CASSLGRRNNSPLHF
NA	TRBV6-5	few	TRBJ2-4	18	TGTGCCAGCAGGAAACTTTTTTCGCCGGGCACCCCCAAAAACATTCAGTACTTC	CASRKLFSPGTPKNIQYF
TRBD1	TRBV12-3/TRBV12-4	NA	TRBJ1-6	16	TGTGCCAGCAGTTTCACGGACAGGGCCAGCAATTCACCCCTCCACTTT	CASSFTDRASNSPLHF
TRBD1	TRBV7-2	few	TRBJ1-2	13	TGTGCCAGCAGCTTGGACAGGGAGGGCTACTACACCTTC	CASSLDREGYYTF
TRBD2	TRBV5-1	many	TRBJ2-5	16	TGCGCCAGCAGCTTGGGGACTAGCGGGGTCTCGGAGACCCAGTACTTC	CASSLGTSGVSETQYF
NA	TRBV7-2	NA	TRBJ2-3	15	TGTGCCAGCAGCCCCGTTGGCTATCCCACAGATACGCAGTATTTT	CASSPVGYPTDTQYF
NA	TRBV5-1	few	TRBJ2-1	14	TGCGCCAGCAGCTTGCGTCCCTCCTACAATGAGCAGTTCTTC	CASSLRPSYNEQFF
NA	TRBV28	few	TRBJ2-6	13	TGTGCCAGCAGGCCATCTGGGGCCAACGTCCTGACTTTC	CASRPSGANVLTF
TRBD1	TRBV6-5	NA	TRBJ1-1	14	TGTGCCAGCAGTTACTCGGAAGACAGGGGGGAAGCTTTCTTT	CASSYSEDRGEAFF
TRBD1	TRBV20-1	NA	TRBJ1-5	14	TGCAGTGCTCACACCGGGACAGTGAATCAGCCCCAGCATTTT	CSAHTGTVNQPQHF
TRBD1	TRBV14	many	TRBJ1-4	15	TGTGCCAGCAGCCACTCGGACAGGGGGAATGAAAAACTGTTTTTT	CASSHSDRGNEKLFF
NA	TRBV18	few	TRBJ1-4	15	TGTGCCAGCTCACCTCAGGGGCGGGCTAATGAAAAACTGTTTTTT	CASSPQGRANEKLFF
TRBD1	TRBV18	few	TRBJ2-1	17	TGTGCCAGCTCACCACCGTTGAGACAGGGGGCAGGGAATGAGCAGTTCTTC	CASSPPLRQGAGNEQFF
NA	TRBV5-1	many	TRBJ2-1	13	TGCGCCAGCAGCTTGCAAAGCTACAATGAGCAGTTCTTC	CASSLQSYNEQFF
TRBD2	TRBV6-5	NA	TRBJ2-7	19	TGTGCCAGCAGTTACCGACCACCGGCGGGAGGGGGAGGACTCTACGAGCAGTACTTC	CASSYRPPAGGGGLYEQYF
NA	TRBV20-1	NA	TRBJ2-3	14	TGCAGTGCTAGGGGCGGGGTTGGCGCAGATACGCAGTATTTT	CSARGGVGADTQYF
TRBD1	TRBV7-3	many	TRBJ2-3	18	TGTGCCAGCAGCTTAACGGGACCCCCAGGACAGGGTACAGATACGCAGTATTTT	CASSLTGPPGQGTDTQYF
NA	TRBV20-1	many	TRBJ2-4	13	TGCAGTGCTATCAAGGGAGGAGGGAACATTCAGTACTTC	CSAIKGGGNIQYF
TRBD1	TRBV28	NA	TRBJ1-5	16	TGTGCCAGCAGTTTATGGGGACAGGGCATTTTGCAGCCCCAGCATTTT	CASSLWGQGILQPQHF
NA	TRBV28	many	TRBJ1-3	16	TGTGCCAGCAGTGCCGGAGGGGTTAACTCTGGAAACACCATATATTTT	CASSAGGVNSGNTIYF
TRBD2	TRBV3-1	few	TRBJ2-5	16	TGTGCCAGCAGCCCCATCCAACTAGCGGGGGGAGAGACCCAGTACTTC	CASSPIQLAGGETQYF
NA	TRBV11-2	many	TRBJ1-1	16	TGTGCCAGCAGCTTAGTCGGCGGGGGAGTTTGGACTGAAGCTTTCTTT	CASSLVGGGVWTEAFF
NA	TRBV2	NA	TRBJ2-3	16	TGTGCCAGCAGGAACGGAGGGGGACATAGCACAGATACGCAGTATTTT	CASRNGGGHSTDTQYF
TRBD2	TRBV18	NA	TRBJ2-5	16	TGTGCCAGCTCACCACCTAGCGGGACCTCGGGGGAGACCCAGTACTTC	CASSPPSGTSGETQYF
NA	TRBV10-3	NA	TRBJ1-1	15	TGTGCCATCAGTGTAAAGGGGGGCGGAAACACTGAAGCTTTCTTT	CAISVKGGGNTEAFF
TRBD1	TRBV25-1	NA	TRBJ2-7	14	TGTGCCAGCAGTGATACGACAGGGGTCCACGAGCAGTACTTC	CASSDTTGVHEQYF
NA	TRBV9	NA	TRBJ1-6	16	TGTGCCAGCAGTGAAGAGGGAATGGGTGATAATTCACCCCTCCACTTT	CASSEEGMGDNSPLHF
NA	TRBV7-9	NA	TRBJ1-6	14	TGTGCCAGCAGGGCGGGAAGTGAGAATTCACCCCTCCACTTT	CASRAGSENSPLHF
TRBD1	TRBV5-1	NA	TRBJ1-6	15	TGCGCCAGCAGCTTGGGGACAGGGGGCTATTCACCCCTCCACTTT	CASSLGTGGYSPLHF
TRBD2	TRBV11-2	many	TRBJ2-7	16	TGTGCCAGCAGCTCGGATATGACTAGCGGGAGTTACGAGCAGTACTTC	CASSSDMTSGSYEQYF
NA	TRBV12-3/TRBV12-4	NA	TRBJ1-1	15	TGTGCCAGCAGTTTAGGCCGTGAAGCGTCCACTGAAGCTTTCTTT	CASSLGREASTEAFF
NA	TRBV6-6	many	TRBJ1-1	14	TGTGCCAGCAGCCAGTGGGGGAAGGAGGATGAAGCTTTCTTT	CASSQWGKEDEAFF